A single count supports the clone carrying this TCR beta chain. Profiled with immunoSEQ multiplex PCR; TCRdb holds only in-frame clones, not every one. The sample lists some 1,600,000 clones, around 98% seen once, with 0.4% to 0.55% in the top ten. This record comes from a study of shared clonotypes between healthy human individuals. Sequenced: naive CD4+ T cells sorted from blood. Subset indicated: CD45RA+ positively selected. This receptor was taken from a man between 25 and 39 years old in good health.

CDR3 nucleotides: TGTGCCACCAGAATTGGTCAGGGGAGCTTCGAAAAACTGTTTTTT. Its protein product is CATRIGQGSFEKLFF. V is TRBV15 and J is TRBJ1-4; a weak D match, TRBD1 (6 bases). The CDR3 has 15 residues. Germline V gene data show CDR1 as LNHNV and CDR2 as YYDKDF (reference sequence). The V and J ends lost 6 bases and 8 bases respectively, with 19 bases between them.